This is a list of T cell receptor beta chains from one sample in a study of blood T cell repertoires in COVID-19. Libraries were prepared by immunoSEQ multiplex PCR; TCRdb keeps only in-frame clonotypes and omits some of them. Here the sample spans 200,000 to 250,000 clones, roughly four fifths being singletons. The sample was peripheral blood. The receptors derive from a man aged 30 to 39 who had recovered from COVID-19. Each CDR3 is given with its conserved first and last residue. A D gene is named only where the DNA matches it firmly. Where a row states a size, it is once, few, many or the class of an expanded clone; other rows omit it.

CASSQVLQGEKLFF	TGTGCCAGCAGCCAAGTTCTCCAGGGTGAAAAACTGTTTTTT	NA	NA	TRBJ1-4	TRBV3-1/TRBV3-2
CASRPGAVNTGELFF	TGTGCCAGCCGCCCAGGGGCGGTAAACACCGGGGAGCTGTTTTTT	NA	NA	TRBJ2-2	TRBV2
CSASSSRSRYTF	TGCAGTGCTAGTTCGTCCCGTTCCCGCTACACCTTC	NA	NA	TRBJ1-2	TRBV20-1
CASSPQRQETQYF	TGTGCCAGTAGTCCTCAGAGGCAAGAGACCCAGTACTTC	NA	NA	TRBJ2-5	TRBV19
CASSEGLSYNEQFF	TGTGCCAGCAGTGAAGGGCTCTCCTACAATGAGCAGTTCTTC	NA	NA	TRBJ2-1	TRBV2
CASSATNRGPGLYGYTF	TGTGCCAGCAGCGCCACAAACAGGGGACCGGGGTTGTATGGCTACACCTTC	once	TRBD1	TRBJ1-2	TRBV9
CASSPGTGDEKLFF	TGCGCCAGCAGCCCCGGGACAGGTGATGAAAAACTGTTTTTT	NA	TRBD1	TRBJ1-4	TRBV4-1
CASSRQDSFPSRSGNTIYF	TGCGCCAGCAGCCGCCAGGACAGCTTTCCTTCCCGCTCTGGAAACACCATATATTTT	NA	NA	TRBJ1-3	TRBV4-1
CASSYRTSTDTQYF	TGTGCCAGCAGTTACAGAACTAGCACAGATACGCAGTATTTT	NA	NA	TRBJ2-3	TRBV6-6
CASSQYRGRWTDTQYF	TGTGCCAGCAGCCAGTATAGGGGGCGTTGGACAGATACGCAGTATTTT	NA	TRBD1	TRBJ2-3	TRBV3-1/TRBV3-2
CASSRGRQGNSPLHF	TGTGCCAGCAGCCGCGGTCGACAGGGAAATTCACCCCTCCACTTT	NA	TRBD1	TRBJ1-6	TRBV11-1
CASSSGSGNTIYF	TGTGCCAGCAGTTCAGGTTCTGGAAACACCATATATTTT	NA	NA	TRBJ1-3	TRBV6-6
CASSYAAENDEAFF	TGTGCCAGCAGTTACGCGGCGGAGAATGACGAAGCTTTCTTT	NA	NA	TRBJ1-1	TRBV6-5
CASSESPGSQETQYF	TGTGCCAGCAGTGAATCCCCCGGGTCCCAAGAGACCCAGTACTTC	NA	NA	TRBJ2-5	TRBV6-4
CASSLTTGGQYGYTF	TGTGCCAGCAGCTTAACCACAGGGGGACAATATGGCTACACCTTC	few	TRBD1	TRBJ1-2	TRBV7-9
CASSVGQGGSPLHF	TGCGCCAGCAGCGTTGGACAGGGGGGTTCACCCCTCCACTTT	NA	TRBD1	TRBJ1-6	TRBV5-1
CASSSLQQYNSPLHF	TGTGCCAGCAGTTCCCTACAGCAATATAATTCACCCCTCCACTTT	NA	NA	TRBJ1-6	TRBV27
CASLEGTRTDTQYF	TGCGCCAGCCTCGAGGGGACACGCACAGATACGCAGTATTTT	NA	NA	TRBJ2-3	TRBV10-2
CASRKRGDPSRDTQYF	TGTGCCAGCAGAAAGCGGGGGGACCCTTCGCGGGATACGCAGTATTTT	NA	TRBD2	TRBJ2-3	TRBV5-5
CASRQRSSYNEQFF	TGTGCCAGCAGGCAGCGCAGCTCCTACAATGAGCAGTTCTTC	few	NA	TRBJ2-1	TRBV2
CASSNADRAANEKLFF	TGTGCCAGCAGCAACGCTGACAGGGCGGCAAATGAAAAACTGTTTTTT	NA	TRBD1	TRBJ1-4	TRBV7-3